Reported below is one T cell receptor (beta chain). The data stem from a study of blood T cell repertoires in COVID-19. Across the whole study: Sources were T cells, B-cell-depleted T cells, or PBMCs; the material itself was cDNA or gDNA.

The authors' processing: Reference gene primer amplification in the assay estimated nucleated cell counts. Produced via immunoSEQ multiplex PCR; TCRdb's table is partial and in-frame only. That table gives V, J and clone size, and the DNA gave D and trimming. The sample holds approximately 110,000 clones, less than 75% seen once. Losses at the gene ends were 6 bases for V and 3 bases for J; bases not matched to a gene: 11. The V gene's germline CDR1 is SGHRS and CDR2 YFSETQ. The CDR3 sequence is 16 residues long. Sequenced: peripheral blood. The chain uses TRBV5-1 and TRBJ2-3; 9 bases are shared with TRBD2. This TCR was sampled from a human donor with acute or convalescent COVID-19. The donor label of this sample is uncertain. CDR3 DNA: TGCGCCAGCAAGCCCCAGGGCGGGGGGGCGACAGATACGCAGTATTTT. Translated, it gives CASKPQGGGATDTQYF.